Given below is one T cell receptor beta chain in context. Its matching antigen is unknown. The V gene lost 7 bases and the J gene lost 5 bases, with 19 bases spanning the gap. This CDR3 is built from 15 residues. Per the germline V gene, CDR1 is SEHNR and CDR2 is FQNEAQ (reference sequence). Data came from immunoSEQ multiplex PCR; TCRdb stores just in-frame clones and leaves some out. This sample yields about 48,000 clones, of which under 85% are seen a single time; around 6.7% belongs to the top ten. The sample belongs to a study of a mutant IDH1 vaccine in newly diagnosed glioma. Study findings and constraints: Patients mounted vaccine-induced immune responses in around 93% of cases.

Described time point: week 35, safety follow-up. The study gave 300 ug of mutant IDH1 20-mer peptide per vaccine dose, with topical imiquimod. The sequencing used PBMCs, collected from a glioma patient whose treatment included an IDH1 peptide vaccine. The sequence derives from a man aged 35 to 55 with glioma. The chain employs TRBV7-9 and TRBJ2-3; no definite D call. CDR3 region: CASTYPRVVGDTQYF. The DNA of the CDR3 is TGTGCCAGCACCTACCCTCGCGTGGTAGGAGATACGCAGTATTTT.